The T cell receptor (beta chain) described here comes from a study of cytomegalovirus exposure and HLA in healthy donors. Findings and caveats of the study: Later work found that TCR association rates differed between HLA loci; DRB1 had the most and HLA-C the fewest. Most CMV-associated TCR beta chains appeared HLA-restricted in a later analysis. Later on, an analysis tied approximately 17,000 TCR beta sequences to HLA alleles at 0.05 false discovery rate. A list of 164 TCR beta chains associated with cytomegalovirus was given.

With 60 Vbeta and 13 Jbeta primers, the PCR was carried out. The assay was immunoSEQ multiplex PCR, and TCRdb's table has in-frame clones only and misses some. The sample holds about 170,000 clones, around 85% seen once. Turning to this clone: What it binds is unknown.

Germline CDR1 is SGHTA and CDR2 is FQGNSA. Between the trimmed V and J ends, which lost 4 bases and 5 bases, there was a span of 9 bases. This CDR3 contains 13 residues. Sequenced input: PBMCs. The genes are TRBV7-2 and TRBJ2-1, with D perhaps TRBD2 (6 bases). This sequence was found in a male donor in good health and CMV-seronegative. The CDR3 spells CASSWTIHNEQFF. The CDR3 bases are TGTGCCAGCAGCTGGACTATCCACAATGAGCAGTTCTTC.